The 23 T cell receptor beta chains presented below share a single source sample, sequenced in a study of blood T cell repertoires in COVID-19. Sequenced by immunoSEQ multiplex PCR; TCRdb stores in-frame clones only, minus some. The sample carries approximately 200,000 clones, approximately 83% recorded once. Sequencing input: peripheral blood. Receptor source: a man in his sixties with acute or convalescent COVID-19.

The chain links TRBV5-1 to TRBJ2-7; 7 bases align to TRBD2. V shed 2 bases and J 0 bases; nucleotides not matched to a gene: 2. Germline V CDR1 and CDR2: SGHRS, YFSETQ. The CDR3 contains 14 residues. The CDR3 nucleotides are TGCGCCAGCAGCTTCGGGACTACCTCCTACGAGCAGTACTTC. Its protein product is CASSFGTTSYEQYF.

This chain links TRBV2 with TRBJ1-3; D gene uncertain. Trimming left V 6 bases short and J 3 bases short, with 15 bases between. The germline CDR1 and CDR2 sequences are SNHLY and FYNNEI. The CDR3 runs 15 residues. CDR3: CASSALREGGNTIYF. The CDR3 nucleotides read TGTGCCAGCAGCGCTCTCCGAGAGGGTGGAAACACCATATATTTT.

The chain recombines TRBV5-1 with TRBJ2-2; 7 bases line up with TRBD1. V trimming: 3 bases; J trimming: 1 base; junction bases outside the gene matches: 6. CDR1 is SGHRS, CDR2 YFSETQ, per germline. The CDR3 is made up of 16 amino acids. In DNA, the CDR3 is TGCGCCAGCAGCTCCGACAGGGTGAAGAACACCGGGGAGCTGTTTTTT. This gives the protein CASSSDRVKNTGELFF. Filled out from reference TRBV5-1 and TRBJ2-2, the complete variable domain reads KAGVTQTPRYLIKTRGQQVTLSCSPISGHRSVSWYQQTPGQGLQFLFEYFSETQRNKGNFPGRFSGRQFSNSRSEMNVSTLELGDSALYLCASSSDRVKNTGELFFGEGSRLTVL.

The V call is TRBV5-1, the J call TRBJ2-7; D possibly corresponds to TRBD2 (6 bases). Trimming stripped 8 bases from V and 0 bases from J, with 18 bases between. CDR1 is SGHRS and CDR2 is YFSETQ in the germline V gene. This CDR3 has 15 residues. CDR3 loop: CASATGGVGSYEQYF. DNA for the CDR3: TGCGCCAGTGCCACGGGCGGGGTGGGCTCCTACGAGCAGTACTTC.

The V and J genes are TRBV3-1 (or the pseudogene TRBV3-2) and TRBJ2-2, with TRBD2 identical over 8 bases. CDR1 LGHDT and CDR2 YNNKEL come from the germline V gene (reference sequence). The CDR3 runs to 16 residues. Germline trimming cut 1 base from V and 5 bases from J; bases unmatched to any gene: 6. CDR3 sequence (DNA): TGTGCCAGCAGCCAAGCAACGGGAGGGGGGACCGGGGAGCTGTTTTTT. Its translation is CASSQATGGGTGELFF.

The rearrangement joins TRBV2 to TRBJ2-3; D perhaps matches TRBD2 (5 bases). From germline, CDR1 is SNHLY and CDR2 FYNNEI. With 4 bases removed from V and 7 bases from J, the gap between germline ends came to 24 bases. The CDR3 runs to 17 residues. In nucleotides, the CDR3 is TGTGCCAGCAGTGGGGAGTTTGGGTTTGAGGTCGAAAATACGCAGTATTTT. Protein product: CASSGEFGFEVENTQYF.

The V call is TRBV7-8, the J call TRBJ1-5, with 7 nucleotides matching TRBD1. V lost 5 bases, J lost 5 bases, and 9 bases stayed unmatched. Germline V gene sequence: CDR1 SGHVS, CDR2 FQNEAQ. This CDR3 is 15 amino acids long. The CDR3 here is CASSPATGRHQPQHF. In DNA form, the CDR3 reads TGTGCCAGCAGCCCTGCGACAGGGCGTCATCAGCCCCAGCATTTT.

The chain employs TRBV3-1 (or the pseudogene TRBV3-2) and TRBJ1-1; maybe TRBD1 (5 bases). Germline CDR1 is LGHDT and CDR2 is YNNKEL (reference sequence). V shed 6 bases and J shed 6 bases, with 26 bases lying between them. This CDR3 contains 17 residues. The CDR3 DNA follows: TGTGCCAGCAGTCTTCCTCAGTACCAGGGAGGGTTCGCTGAAGCTTTCTTT. Translation gives CASSLPQYQGGFAEAFF.

The chain recombines TRBV10-3 with TRBJ2-7, with TRBD1 matching over 12 bases. This CDR3 contains 14 residues. Germline loops: CDR1 ENHRY, CDR2 SYGVKD. The ends lost 10 bases at V and 5 bases at J; junction bases unmatched: 9. The DNA of the CDR3 is TGTGCCACCTCGCCGGGACAGGGGGCCCACGAGCAGTACTTC. It yields the protein CATSPGQGAHEQYF.

In this sample, this clone turned up once. The DNA for the CDR3 is TGTGCCAGCAGCCAGAGGAGCTCCTACGAGCAGTACTTC. It yields the protein CASSQRSSYEQYF. The chain uses TRBV3-1 (or the pseudogene TRBV3-2) and TRBJ2-7; unclear D gene. This CDR3 has 13 amino acids. Germline CDR1 and CDR2: LGHDT and YNNKEL (reference sequence). The V gene lost 3 bases and the J gene lost 0 bases, with 6 bases spanning the gap.

This chain joins TRBV19 and TRBJ2-2; D not resolved. Germline V CDR1 and CDR2: LNHDA, SQIVND (reference sequence). This CDR3 has 15 residues. V lost 4 bases and J 7 bases, leaving 16 bases between the germline ends. The CDR3 loop is CASSTRSGLGGELFF. CDR3 nucleotides: TGTGCCAGTAGTACCCGGTCAGGTTTAGGCGGGGAGCTGTTTTTT. Filled out from reference TRBV19 and TRBJ2-2, the complete variable domain reads DGGITQSPKYLFRKEGQNVTLSCEQNLNHDAMYWYRQDPGQGLRLIYYSQIVNDFQKGDIAEGYSVSREKKESFPLTVTSAQKNPTAFYLCASSTRSGLGGELFFGEGSRLTVL.

The chain couples TRBV9 to TRBJ1-5, with D maybe TRBD1 (6 bases). CDR3 length: 16 amino acids. Germline values: CDR1 SGDLS, CDR2 YYNGEE. The V end was cut by 0 bases, the J end by 2 bases, with 12 bases between. CDR3 protein: CASSVAEGGGNQPQHF. The CDR3 DNA reads TGTGCCAGCAGCGTAGCTGAAGGGGGAGGCAATCAGCCCCAGCATTTT.

The J gene is TRBJ1-4, the V gene TRBV4-1; tentative D call: TRBD1 (5 bases). The CDR3 runs 15 residues. V lost 2 bases and J lost 7, with 14 bases in between. Looked up from germline, CDR1 is MGHRA and CDR2 is YSYEKL. CDR3 in amino acids: CASSQTGSQGEKLFF. For the CDR3, the DNA is TGCGCCAGCAGCCAAACAGGATCCCAGGGTGAAAAACTGTTTTTT.

J is TRBJ2-1 and V is TRBV28; TRBD2 matches at 7 bases. This CDR3 comprises 13 residues. Trimming removed 3 bases from V and 16 bases from J; junction bases left unmatched: 12. Germline assignment: CDR1 MDHEN and CDR2 SYDVKM. The CDR3 DNA is TGTGCCAGCAGTTTGCGGGGGTCCGTAGGGGCCTTCTTC. It yields the protein CASSLRGSVGAFF.

J is TRBJ2-7 and V is TRBV19; 9 bases map to TRBD1. The CDR3 spans 15 residues. V lost 5 bases, J lost 1 base, and 6 bases stayed unmatched. Germline CDR1 reads LNHDA; CDR2 reads SQIVND (reference sequence). CDR3 sequence reads: CASSSPGQGSYEQYF. CDR3 nucleotides: TGTGCCAGTAGTTCACCGGGACAGGGTTCCTACGAGCAGTACTTC.

The chain uses TRBV7-3 and TRBJ2-1; 9 nucleotides match TRBD2. Germline V gives CDR1 SGHTA, CDR2 FQGTGA. The CDR3 extends over 16 amino acids. The V segment lost 1 base and the J segment 4 bases; nucleotides outside the gene matches: 5. CDR3 sequence: CASSLSASGIYNEQFF. As DNA, the CDR3 is TGTGCCAGCAGCTTAAGTGCTAGCGGGATATACAATGAGCAGTTCTTC. The complete variable domain, with remaining parts taken from reference TRBV7-3 and TRBJ2-1, reads GAGVSQTPSNKVTEKGKYVELRCDPISGHTALYWYRQSLGQGPEFLIYFQGTGAADDSGLPNDRFFAVRPEGSVSTLKIQRTERGDSAVYLCASSLSASGIYNEQFFGPGTRLTVL.

This clone showed up just a few times. V usage is TRBV2 and J usage is TRBJ2-7, with 11 nucleotides matching TRBD2. The CDR3 is 15 amino acids. Germline values: CDR1 SNHLY, CDR2 FYNNEI. V lost 6 bases and J lost 5; bases outside the gene matches: 9. CDR3 nucleotide sequence: TGTGCCAGCAGGATTTTCACTAGCGGGAGCAACGAGCAGTACTTC. It translates to CASRIFTSGSNEQYF.

The V call is TRBV3-1 (or the pseudogene TRBV3-2), the J call TRBJ2-2, with TRBD2 identical over 10 bases. The CDR3 has 17 amino acids. CDR1 and CDR2 from the germline V gene are LGHDT and YNNKEL (reference sequence). V lost 0 bases and J lost 3; bases outside the gene matches: 4. The CDR3 coding sequence is TGTGCCAGCAGCCAAGATTGGCTAGCGGGAGACACCGGGGAGCTGTTTTTT. Its translation: CASSQDWLAGDTGELFF.

The chain employs TRBV27 and TRBJ2-1, with TRBD2 identical over 11 bases. The germline V gene has CDR1 MNHEY and CDR2 SMNVEV (reference sequence). This CDR3 is built from 17 residues. V lost 6 bases to trimming and J lost 3 bases; unmatched junction nucleotides: 10. The CDR3 DNA reads TGTGCCAGCAGCCAGTGGGAACTAGCGGGAGACTACAATGAGCAGTTCTTC. This sequence encodes CASSQWELAGDYNEQFF.

V and J are TRBV2 and TRBJ2-7, with a possible D match to TRBD1 (5 bases). The germline gives CDR1 SNHLY, CDR2 FYNNEI. V was cut by 6 bases and J by 3 bases, with 12 bases left in between. The CDR3 spans 13 residues. For the CDR3, the DNA is TGTGCCAGCAGCAACGGACAATACTACGAGCAGTACTTC. Its protein product is CASSNGQYYEQYF.

V usage is TRBV19 and J usage is TRBJ1-3; the D is unclear. Per the germline V gene, CDR1 is LNHDA and CDR2 is SQIVND (reference sequence). The CDR3 loop spans 14 amino acids. The V end lost 7 bases, the J end lost 0 bases, and 10 bases lay between the germline ends. This chain's CDR3 is CASNLADSGNTIYF. CDR3 in DNA: TGTGCCAGTAATTTGGCAGACTCTGGAAACACCATATATTTT.

This rearrangement joins TRBV6-5 to TRBJ2-7; possibly TRBD2 for D (6 bases). The CDR3 is 16 amino acids. Trimming cost V 0 bases and J 5 bases, with 17 bases left between them. The germline gives CDR1 MNHEY, CDR2 SVGAGI. For the CDR3, the DNA is TGTGCCAGCAGTTACTCGGGCTTGACTAGAACGGACGAGCAGTACTTC. As protein: CASSYSGLTRTDEQYF.

The V call is TRBV6-7, the J call TRBJ2-2; TRBD2 agrees at 8 bases. Being an ORF, TRBV6-7 has a function that is uncertain. The J segment lost 2 bases and the V segment lost 4 bases, leaving 6 bases of the junction unmatched. The CDR3 is 16 amino acids. The CDR3 reads CASSSPSGPNTGELFF. CDR3 nucleotide sequence: TGTGCCAGCAGTTCCCCTAGCGGGCCTAACACCGGGGAGCTGTTTTTT.